Each of the 27 T cell receptor beta chains below was sequenced from the same sample in a study of PD-L1 blockade in urothelial cancer. Generated by immunoSEQ multiplex PCR, the TCRdb table keeps only in-frame clones and is missing some. This table has 30,000 or so clones, around 80% appearing once. Specimen: PBMCs, collected around atezolizumab (anti-PD-L1) treatment. The receptors originated from a man in his forties or fifties with urothelial cancer.

The CDR3 DNA follows: TGCGCCAGCAGCTTTGGGGGCAGCTCCTCGTGGGACAGTGAAGCTTTCTTT. Protein: CASSFGGSSSWDSEAFF. This chain links TRBV5-1 with TRBJ1-1, with 7 bases that match TRBD1. The CDR3 consists of 17 residues. Germline-derived CDR1 and CDR2 are SGHRS and YFSETQ. V lost 2 bases and J lost 7; bases outside the gene matches: 17.

This clone was recorded once. The chain carries TRBV6-1 and TRBJ1-5; 7 nucleotides agree with TRBD1. CDR3 length: 16 amino acids. The germline gives CDR1 MNHNS, CDR2 SASEGT. V was clipped by 3 bases and J by 1 base; unmatched bases: 6. The CDR3 here is CASSDPGTASNQPQHF. Here the CDR3 DNA reads TGTGCCAGCAGTGACCCAGGGACAGCCAGCAATCAGCCCCAGCATTTT.

This clone was observed a few times. DNA for the CDR3: TGTGCCATCAGAGATGACAGCGCCAATTCACCCCTCCACTTT. This gives the protein CAIRDDSANSPLHF. The chain joins TRBV10-3 to TRBJ1-6, with a weak D call TRBD1 (5 bases). This CDR3 comprises 14 residues. The germline V and J ends were trimmed by 6 bases and 7 bases, with 13 bases remaining between them. Germline values: CDR1 ENHRY, CDR2 SYGVKD.

In this sample, this clone turned up once. The J gene is TRBJ1-5, the V gene TRBV2, with TRBD1 as a possible D gene (6 bases). This CDR3 spans 14 amino acids. Germline V gene sequence: CDR1 SNHLY, CDR2 FYNNEI. Trimming took 7 bases from V and 7 from J, leaving 17 bases between them. The DNA of the CDR3 is TGTGCCAGCATGCAGGGGATTAAGGGGCAGCCCCAGCATTTT. Amino acids: CASMQGIKGQPQHF.

This CDR3 is CASSPNSGSSYNEQFF. The CDR3 DNA follows: TGTGCCAGCAGTCCCAATAGCGGGAGCTCCTACAATGAGCAGTTCTTC. The rearrangement uses TRBV27 and TRBJ2-1; 9 nucleotides line up with TRBD2. V lost 5 bases, J lost 0 bases, and 5 bases stayed unmatched. CDR3 length: 16 amino acids. The germline V gene encodes CDR1 MNHEY and CDR2 SMNVEV (reference sequence).

This chain uses TRBV15 with TRBJ2-4; D is ambiguous. The CDR3 runs to 13 residues. Deletions cut 0 bases from V and 4 bases from J, with 4 bases between. Germline CDR1 and CDR2: LNHNV and YYDKDF (reference sequence). Written as DNA, the CDR3 is TGTGCCACCAGCAGAGATCAGAAAAACATTCAGTACTTC. Translated, it gives CATSRDQKNIQYF.

The table lists this clone with a few counts. The chain employs TRBV6-1 and TRBJ2-7, with a weak D call TRBD1 (6 bases). CDR1 and CDR2 from the germline V gene are MNHNS and SASEGT. Trimming pared 3 bases from V and 9 bases from J, leaving 9 bases between. The CDR3 runs to 11 residues. The CDR3, as DNA: TGTGCCAGCAGTGATACAGGGCGGCAGTACGTC. Amino acid sequence: CASSDTGRQYV.

On this clone itself: One end of the junction does not line up with germline, which may come from a read error. The chain carries TRBV7-7 and TRBJ2-2; the D gene is possibly TRBD1 (6 bases). The CDR3 loop spans 15 amino acids. In germline, CDR1 is SSHAT, CDR2 FNYEAQ (reference sequence). The chain's CDR3 is CASRAGTLNTGELFF. CDR3 sequence (DNA): TGTGCTAGCAGGGCCGGGACACTGAACACCGGGGAGCTGTTTTTT.

The rearrangement joins TRBV7-9 to TRBJ1-4; 8 bases match TRBD1. Germline V gene sequence: CDR1 SEHNR, CDR2 FQNEAQ (reference sequence). CDR3 length: 17 residues. V shed 3 bases and J 8 bases; nucleotides not matched to a gene: 14. The CDR3 DNA follows: TGTGCCAGCAGCTTGGGGACAGGAATGTTCGTAGGGGAAAAACTGTTTTTT. Translation: CASSLGTGMFVGEKLFF.

The rearrangement joins TRBV10-3 to TRBJ2-1; 11 bases match TRBD2. V dropped 3 bases and J dropped 6; count of bases not matched to a gene: 4. The CDR3 spans 15 residues. The germline V gene encodes CDR1 ENHRY and CDR2 SYGVKD. This CDR3 reads CAISDTSGGFNEQFF. The CDR3 region has the DNA TGTGCCATCAGTGATACTAGCGGGGGATTCAATGAGCAGTTCTTC.

The J gene is TRBJ2-1, the V gene TRBV7-8; tentative D call: TRBD1 (6 bases). CDR1 is SGHVS, CDR2 FQNEAQ, per germline. The length of the CDR3 is 13 residues. V was clipped by 5 bases and J by 7 bases, with 12 bases between them. CDR3 coding DNA: TGTGCCAGCAGCACCCGACAGGCTAATGAGCAGTTCTTC. Residues: CASSTRQANEQFF. Together with reference TRBV7-8 and TRBJ2-1, the CDR3 gives the full variable domain: GAGVSQSPRYKVAKRGQDVALRCDPISGHVSLFWYQQALGQGPEFLTYFQNEAQLDKSGLPSDRFFAERPEGSVSTLKIQRTQQEDSAVYLCASSTRQANEQFFGPGTRLTVL.

Worth noting for this clone: In the same sample, other DNA sequences code for this CDR3. This chain joins TRBV29-1 and TRBJ2-3; 7 bases are a match to TRBD1. V was pared by 5 bases and J by 3 bases, with 11 bases of the junction left unmatched. The CDR3 is 15 amino acids. In germline, CDR1 is SQVTM, CDR2 ANQGSEA. DNA for the CDR3: TGCAGCGTTACCCTCTTAACAGGGGCGACAGATACGCAGTATTTT. The encoded protein is CSVTLLTGATDTQYF.

The rearrangement uses TRBV28 and TRBJ1-2; D is possibly TRBD1 (6 bases). Germline V gene data show CDR1 as MDHEN and CDR2 as SYDVKM. V was shortened by 5 bases and J by 4 bases, with 11 bases between the two germline ends. CDR3 size: 13 residues. The CDR3 here is CASSTGTLYGYTF. The CDR3 DNA sequence: TGTGCCAGCAGTACAGGGACACTCTATGGCTACACCTTC.

This clone has more than one count but fewer than ten. The chain employs TRBV7-3 and TRBJ2-5; 11 bases map to TRBD2. V lost 2 bases and J lost 5; bases outside the gene matches: 13. This CDR3 contains 18 residues. Germline CDR1 SGHTA, CDR2 FQGTGA. The CDR3 loop is CASSLLPKTSGEPETQYF. CDR3 sequence (DNA): TGTGCCAGCAGCTTATTGCCGAAGACTAGCGGGGAACCGGAGACCCAGTACTTC.

The J gene is TRBJ2-1, the V gene TRBV2, with D possibly being TRBD2 (5 bases). The CDR3 runs to 16 residues. V shed 6 bases and J shed 3 bases, with 18 bases lying between them. Per germline, CDR1 SNHLY and CDR2 FYNNEI. The DNA for the CDR3 is TGTGCCAGCAGCCTCAGCGAGGGCACTAGCTACAATGAGCAGTTCTTC. It codes for CASSLSEGTSYNEQFF. Filled out from reference TRBV2 and TRBJ2-1, the complete variable domain reads EPEVTQTPSHQVTQMGQEVILRCVPISNHLYFYWYRQILGQKVEFLVSFYNNEISEKSEIFDDQFSVERPDGSNFTLKIRSTKLEDSAMYFCASSLSEGTSYNEQFFGPGTRLTVL.

The chain recombines TRBV11-3 with TRBJ1-2; D is perhaps TRBD1 (5 bases). Germline values: CDR1 SGHNT, CDR2 YENEEA. CDR3 length equals 13 residues. The ends were cut back, 5 bases at V and 8 bases at J, with 15 bases in the middle. In DNA form, the CDR3 reads TGTGCCAGCAGCGCGGGGGGAAGTATGGGCTACACCTTC. Translating gives CASSAGGSMGYTF.

The V gene is TRBV7-3, the J gene TRBJ2-1, with unresolved D. V was clipped by 1 base and J by 3 bases, with 10 bases between them. The CDR3 extends over 15 amino acids. The V gene's germline CDR1 is SGHTA and CDR2 FQGTGA. The CDR3 loop is CASSLSPSLYNEQFF. CDR3 nucleotide sequence: TGTGCCAGCAGCTTAAGTCCGAGTCTCTACAATGAGCAGTTCTTC.

In its sample, this clone was seen a few times. The chain joins TRBV10-3 to TRBJ2-1; TRBD2 aligns across 11 bases. The V segment lost 3 bases and the J segment 12 bases; nucleotides outside the gene matches: 10. Germline CDR1 and CDR2: ENHRY and SYGVKD. The CDR3 is 15 amino acids. The CDR3 region is CAISDPSGGHEAQFF. The CDR3 nucleotides are TGTGCCATCAGTGACCCTAGCGGGGGGCACGAGGCGCAGTTCTTC.

The V gene is TRBV20-1, the J gene TRBJ1-2; 7 positions agree with TRBD1. CDR3 length equals 11 residues. V lost 0 bases, J lost 8 bases, and 0 bases stayed unmatched. Germline V CDR1 and CDR2: DFQATT, SNEGSKA (reference sequence). The CDR3 DNA follows: TGCAGTGCTAGAGAAGGGGGCGGCTACACCTTC. Its protein is CSAREGGGYTF.

The chain uses TRBV5-5 and TRBJ2-5; 7 nucleotides line up with TRBD1. This CDR3 is built from 14 residues. Trimming removed 3 bases from V and 5 bases from J; junction bases left unmatched: 7. Germline V CDR1 and CDR2: SGHKS, YYEKEE (reference sequence). The CDR3 loop is CASSSPGGDETQYF. As DNA, the CDR3 is TGTGCCAGCAGCTCCCCAGGGGGTGATGAGACCCAGTACTTC.

This clone was seen a single time. The chain has TRBV6-6 and TRBJ1-1; the match to TRBD1 covers 10 bases. This CDR3 has 16 residues. V lost 2 bases, J lost 1 base, and 4 bases stayed unmatched. Germline CDR1 reads MNHNY; CDR2 reads SVGAGI (reference sequence). The CDR3 nucleotides are TGTGCCAGCAGTTACGGGACAGGGGCCACGAACACTGAAGCTTTCTTT. Translated, it gives CASSYGTGATNTEAFF.

This chain links TRBV28 with TRBJ1-2; D call uncertain. The length of the CDR3 is 14 residues. Germline CDR1 and CDR2: MDHEN and SYDVKM. V was clipped by 4 bases and J by 8 bases, with 17 bases between them. CDR3 amino acids: CASSSSGEGGGYTF. The CDR3 DNA follows: TGTGCCAGCAGTTCATCAGGCGAAGGAGGGGGCTACACCTTC.

CDR3 region: CASSRDTGELFF. The CDR3 DNA reads TGTGCCAGCAGTCGAGACACCGGGGAGCTGTTTTTT. The rearrangement joins TRBV6-5 to TRBJ2-2; D remains unclear. Germline V CDR1 and CDR2: MNHEY, SVGAGI. V lost 5 bases and J lost 3, with 4 bases in between. This CDR3 is 12 amino acids long.

V and J are TRBV4-2 and TRBJ2-7, with 7 bases fitting TRBD1. V was clipped by 0 bases and J by 7 bases; unmatched bases: 12. The CDR3 runs to 16 residues. Germline V gene data show CDR1 as LGHNA and CDR2 as YNFKEQ. CDR3 sequence (DNA): TGTGCCAGCAGCCAAGATGGTAGGGGGCGTCGGGAAGAGCAGTACTTC. It specifies CASSQDGRGRREEQYF.

The chain combines TRBV6-1 with TRBJ1-5, with D unclear. Germline CDR1 is MNHNS and CDR2 is SASEGT. The V and J ends lost 9 bases and 0 bases respectively, with 12 bases between them. The CDR3 contains 14 residues. CDR3 sequence (DNA): TGTGCCAGTGTCGGAGGTTATAGCAATCAGCCCCAGCATTTT. It encodes CASVGGYSNQPQHF.

The chain has TRBV7-9 and TRBJ1-3; 7 bases align to TRBD1. The V and J ends lost 1 base and 0 bases, in that order; junction bases with no gene match: 3. This CDR3 spans 16 amino acids. Germline-derived CDR1 and CDR2 are SEHNR and FQNEAQ (reference sequence). CDR3 region: CASSLGDSASGNTIYF. CDR3 DNA sequence: TGTGCCAGCAGCTTAGGGGACAGCGCCTCTGGAAACACCATATATTTT.

The CDR3 sequence is CASSLGQGAIQPQHF. The CDR3 DNA sequence: TGTGCCAGCAGCTTGGGACAGGGGGCGATTCAGCCCCAGCATTTT. The chain has TRBV5-8 and TRBJ1-5; 10 positions match TRBD1. The CDR3 loop spans 15 amino acids. Trimming cost V 0 bases and J 6 bases; bases outside gene matches: 3. CDR1 SGHTS and CDR2 YDEGEE come from the germline V gene.